Listed here is a single T cell receptor (beta chain). Its antigen is as yet unknown. Sorted-subset replicate PCRs used about 0.2 ug of genomic DNA. This amount corresponded to about 30,000 T cell genomes. Some clones are missing from TCRdb's copy, which holds only in-frame ones; the method was immunoSEQ multiplex PCR. Altogether 980,000 or so clones are present, over 60% being singletons, with the ten largest covering around 1.4%. These data come from a study of shared clonotypes between healthy human individuals. The CDR3 spans 15 residues. The germline V gene has CDR1 SGHDT and CDR2 YYEEEE. Between the trimmed V and J ends, which lost 4 bases and 4 bases, there was a span of 17 bases. Notes on the study in general: In a handful of donors, about 5% of naive CD4 clonotypes appeared in common. Non-shared clonotypes had lower generation probabilities than those shared by all four donors.

The TCR originated in a young man in good health. This chain uses TRBV5-6 with TRBJ1-1; D might be TRBD1 (6 bases). The specimen sequenced was memory CD4+ T cells sorted from blood. The subset here: CD45RA-negative fraction. This CDR3 reads CASSRPLGGATEAFF. DNA of the CDR3: TGTGCCAGCAGCCGGCCCCTAGGGGGGGCCACTGAAGCTTTCTTT. The variable domain in full, with the rest retrieved from reference TRBV5-6 and TRBJ1-1, is DAGVTQSPTHLIKTRGQQVTLRCSPKSGHDTVSWYQQALGQGPQFIFQYYEEEERQRGNFPDRFSGHQFPNYSSELNVNALLLGDSALYLCASSRPLGGATEAFFGQGTRLTVV.